These T cell receptor beta chains were read from a single sample in a study of post-analysis software for immune sequencing data. A single record per CDR3 protein comes from TCRdb applying MiXCR to the PCR reads. The table lists 750,000 to 900,000 distinct CDR3 sequences, around 46% of them singletons, with roughly 4.9% in the top ten. Sequenced input: blood. These receptors were obtained from a girl between 5 and 17 years old with multiple sclerosis. CDR3s include the opening cysteine and the closing phenylalanine or tryptophan. A D gene is named only where the DNA matches it firmly. For some rows the clone size is stated as once, few or many, or as a class when expanded; others skip it.

cdr3_aa: CASSYPKQPLNTEAFF
cdr3_nt: TGTGCCAGCAGTTATCCAAAACAGCCGCTGAACACTGAAGCTTTCTTT
j_call: TRBJ1-1
d_call: .
clone_size: .
v_call: TRBV6-2/TRBV6-3

cdr3_aa: CASSSASRGSIGTEGNQPQHF
cdr3_nt: TGTGCCAGCAGCTCCGCCTCCAGGGGGTCGATCGGGACTGAGGGCAATCAGCCCCAGCATTTT
j_call: TRBJ1-5
d_call: TRBD1
clone_size: .
v_call: TRBV13

cdr3_aa: CASSFGKNTGELFF
cdr3_nt: TGTGCCAGCAGCTTTGGGAAAAACACCGGGGAGCTGTTTTTT
j_call: TRBJ2-2
d_call: .
clone_size: few
v_call: TRBV7-2

cdr3_aa: CASSYPDLRRESHYEQYF
cdr3_nt: TGTGCCAGCAGTTATCCTGACTTAAGACGGGAAAGCCACTACGAGCAGTACTTC
j_call: TRBJ2-7
d_call: .
clone_size: few
v_call: TRBV27

cdr3_aa: CASSPRGLREATQYF
cdr3_nt: TGTGCCAGCAGTCCCAGGGGGCTGCGGGAGGCAACGCAGTATTTT
j_call: TRBJ2-3
d_call: .
clone_size: few
v_call: TRBV12-3/TRBV12-4

cdr3_aa: CSVEGRLAGGPNEQFF
cdr3_nt: TGCAGCGTTGAAGGCAGACTAGCGGGAGGGCCGAATGAGCAGTTCTTC
j_call: TRBJ2-1
d_call: TRBD2
clone_size: .
v_call: TRBV29-1

cdr3_aa: CAISGQPALDTYGYTF
cdr3_nt: TGTGCCATCAGCGGACAGCCCGCCCTTGATACCTATGGCTACACCTTC
j_call: TRBJ1-2
d_call: .
clone_size: few
v_call: TRBV10-3

cdr3_aa: CSAREPGPRTQETQYF
cdr3_nt: TGCAGTGCTAGGGAACCGGGACCCAGAACCCAAGAGACCCAGTACTTC
j_call: TRBJ2-5
d_call: .
clone_size: .
v_call: TRBV20-1

cdr3_aa: CAINDGGPGNEQFF
cdr3_nt: TGTGCCATCAACGACGGGGGACCAGGCAATGAGCAGTTCTTC
j_call: TRBJ2-1
d_call: .
clone_size: .
v_call: TRBV10-3

cdr3_aa: CSTTGTSGSYNEQFF
cdr3_nt: TGCAGTACCACCGGGACTAGCGGCTCCTACAATGAGCAGTTCTTC
j_call: TRBJ2-1
d_call: TRBD2
clone_size: many
v_call: TRBV20-1

cdr3_aa: CASRAGSSYEQYF
cdr3_nt: TGTGCCAGCAGGGCAGGGAGCTCCTACGAGCAGTACTTC
j_call: TRBJ2-7
d_call: .
clone_size: few
v_call: TRBV7-9

cdr3_aa: CASSKPASGKLDTQYF
cdr3_nt: TGTGCCAGCAGCAAACCGGCTAGCGGGAAGCTCGATACGCAGTATTTT
j_call: TRBJ2-3
d_call: TRBD2
clone_size: .
v_call: TRBV7-8

cdr3_aa: CSVAITEAFF
cdr3_nt: TGCAGCGTTGCTATAACTGAAGCTTTCTTT
j_call: TRBJ1-1
d_call: .
clone_size: .
v_call: TRBV29-1

cdr3_aa: CATAIPGLVGQETQYF
cdr3_nt: TGTGCCACCGCTATACCTGGACTAGTGGGCCAAGAGACCCAGTACTTC
j_call: TRBJ2-5
d_call: TRBD2
clone_size: few
v_call: TRBV6-5

cdr3_aa: CASSFSGLAGAFSYEQYF
cdr3_nt: TGTGCCAGCAGCTTTTCCGGACTAGCGGGAGCATTCAGCTACGAGCAGTACTTC
j_call: TRBJ2-7
d_call: TRBD2
clone_size: .
v_call: TRBV6-2/TRBV6-3

cdr3_aa: CASSPGGLRIQETQYF
cdr3_nt: TGTGCCAGCAGCCCAGGGGGGCTCCGAATTCAAGAGACCCAGTACTTC
j_call: TRBJ2-5
d_call: .
clone_size: .
v_call: TRBV9

cdr3_aa: CASIRKAGQFF
cdr3_nt: TGTGCCAGCATTCGCAAGGCGGGGCAGTTCTTC
j_call: TRBJ2-1
d_call: .
clone_size: .
v_call: TRBV2

cdr3_aa: CASSTPTLGYTF
cdr3_nt: TGTGCCAGCAGTACCCCAACACTCGGCTACACCTTC
j_call: TRBJ1-2
d_call: .
clone_size: .
v_call: TRBV12-3/TRBV12-4

cdr3_aa: CASSEGQSSAYEQYF
cdr3_nt: TGTGCCAGCAGTGAAGGACAGTCCTCCGCCTACGAGCAGTACTTC
j_call: TRBJ2-7
d_call: .
clone_size: .
v_call: TRBV25-1

cdr3_aa: CASSVLAGGGETQYF
cdr3_nt: TGTGCCAGCAGCGTACTAGCGGGAGGAGGAGAGACCCAGTACTTC
j_call: TRBJ2-5
d_call: TRBD2
clone_size: .
v_call: TRBV9

cdr3_aa: CASSLAYGPEVEQFF
cdr3_nt: TGTGCTAGCAGCTTAGCTTACGGGCCGGAGGTGGAGCAGTTCTTC
j_call: TRBJ2-1
d_call: .
clone_size: .
v_call: TRBV7-7

cdr3_aa: CATSRVAGPSYEQYF
cdr3_nt: TGTGCCACCAGCAGAGTGGCAGGGCCGTCCTACGAGCAGTACTTC
j_call: TRBJ2-7
d_call: .
clone_size: .
v_call: TRBV15

cdr3_aa: CASSYSGGAYIQYF
cdr3_nt: TGTGCCAGCAGTTACTCCGGGGGGGCCTACATTCAGTACTTC
j_call: TRBJ2-4
d_call: TRBD2
clone_size: .
v_call: TRBV6-6

cdr3_aa: CASSQEYLGQGGSGANVLTF
cdr3_nt: TGCGCCAGCAGCCAAGAATACCTAGGACAGGGAGGCTCTGGGGCCAACGTCCTGACTTTC
j_call: TRBJ2-6
d_call: TRBD1
clone_size: few
v_call: TRBV4-3

cdr3_aa: CAWIPGHGNSGANVLTF
cdr3_nt: TGTGCCTGGATCCCGGGACACGGGAACTCTGGGGCCAACGTCCTGACTTTC
j_call: TRBJ2-6
d_call: .
clone_size: .
v_call: TRBV30

cdr3_aa: CASSLPPSYNEQFF
cdr3_nt: TGTGCCAGCAGCTTGCCCCCCTCCTACAATGAGCAGTTCTTC
j_call: TRBJ2-1
d_call: .
clone_size: .
v_call: TRBV7-2

cdr3_aa: CASRNRAGGDTGELFF
cdr3_nt: TGTGCCAGCAGGAACAGAGCGGGAGGGGACACCGGGGAGCTGTTTTTT
j_call: TRBJ2-2
d_call: TRBD2
clone_size: .
v_call: TRBV12-3/TRBV12-4

cdr3_aa: CASSSRDSLLITGELFF
cdr3_nt: TGTGCCAGCAGTTCCCGAGACTCCCTACTAATCACCGGGGAGCTGTTTTTT
j_call: TRBJ2-2
d_call: .
clone_size: once
v_call: TRBV12-3/TRBV12-4

cdr3_aa: CASSRLRGQGSSPLHF
cdr3_nt: TGTGCCAGCAGTCGCCTCCGGGGACAGGGAAGCTCACCCCTCCACTTT
j_call: TRBJ1-6
d_call: TRBD1
clone_size: .
v_call: TRBV2

cdr3_aa: CASSLDPRLGATEAFF
cdr3_nt: TGTGCCAGCAGCTTAGACCCAAGGCTCGGGGCCACTGAAGCTTTCTTT
j_call: TRBJ1-1
d_call: .
clone_size: once
v_call: TRBV11-2

cdr3_aa: CSVGLVVNEQFF
cdr3_nt: TGCAGCGTTGGACTAGTCGTCAATGAGCAGTTCTTC
j_call: TRBJ2-1
d_call: .
clone_size: .
v_call: TRBV29-1

cdr3_aa: CASSRGSFTDTQYF
cdr3_nt: TGTGCCAGCTCCCGGGGCTCCTTCACAGATACGCAGTATTTT
j_call: TRBJ2-3
d_call: .
clone_size: .
v_call: TRBV6-5

cdr3_aa: CATVDSLSYEQYF
cdr3_nt: TGTGCCACCGTGGACAGCCTATCCTACGAGCAGTACTTC
j_call: TRBJ2-7
d_call: .
clone_size: once
v_call: TRBV27

cdr3_aa: CASGRDTPNYGYTF
cdr3_nt: TGCGCCAGCGGCCGGGACACTCCGAACTATGGCTACACCTTC
j_call: TRBJ1-2
d_call: .
clone_size: .
v_call: TRBV5-1

cdr3_aa: CASSQPNRGAEQFF
cdr3_nt: TGCGCCAGCAGCCAACCTAACCGAGGGGCTGAGCAGTTCTTC
j_call: TRBJ2-1
d_call: .
clone_size: .
v_call: TRBV5-1

cdr3_aa: CASSATGTGPLEQYF
cdr3_nt: TGTGCCAGCAGCGCGACCGGGACAGGCCCCCTGGAGCAGTACTTC
j_call: TRBJ2-5
d_call: TRBD1
clone_size: few
v_call: TRBV9

cdr3_aa: CASSYNEGLWGNQPQHF
cdr3_nt: TGTGCCAGCAGTTACAACGAAGGACTTTGGGGCAATCAGCCCCAGCATTTT
j_call: TRBJ1-5
d_call: .
clone_size: .
v_call: TRBV6-2/TRBV6-3

cdr3_aa: CASSPGTALGKYF
cdr3_nt: TGTGCCAGCAGCCCCGGGACGGCCCTCGGGAAGTACTTC
j_call: TRBJ2-4
d_call: .
clone_size: many
v_call: TRBV7-9

cdr3_aa: CASSELGGNSGANVLTF
cdr3_nt: TGTGCCAGCAGTGAACTCGGAGGTAACTCTGGGGCCAACGTCCTGACTTTC
j_call: TRBJ2-6
d_call: .
clone_size: few
v_call: TRBV2

cdr3_aa: CASSAGQAEAFF
cdr3_nt: TGCGCCAGCAGCGCGGGACAGGCTGAAGCTTTCTTT
j_call: TRBJ1-1
d_call: TRBD1
clone_size: .
v_call: TRBV5-1

cdr3_aa: CASSLEGTGPYDEQYF
cdr3_nt: TGCGCCAGCAGCTTGGAGGGGACAGGGCCCTATGACGAGCAGTACTTC
j_call: TRBJ2-7
d_call: TRBD1
clone_size: few
v_call: TRBV5-1

cdr3_aa: CAGSRSITDTQYF
cdr3_nt: TGTGCCGGCAGTCGCTCCATCACAGATACGCAGTATTTT
j_call: TRBJ2-3
d_call: .
clone_size: few
v_call: TRBV6-5

cdr3_aa: CASSLESASCTF
cdr3_nt: TGTGCCAGCAGCTTAGAGAGCGCGAGCTGCACCTTC
j_call: TRBJ1-2
d_call: .
clone_size: .
v_call: TRBV11-2